Shown below are 29 T cell receptor beta chains from a single sample sequenced in a study of regulatory T cells in long-lasting Graves disease. According to the study, TCR beta libraries were built with iRepertoire HTBI primers and CDR3-region Arm-PCR. One entry per CDR3 protein, called by TCRdb with MiXCR from the multiplex PCR reads. This sample has hundreds of thousands of distinct CDR3 sequences, with approximately 15% found just once. Time point: newly diagnosed GD, antithyroid drugs for less than 3 months. Extracted PBMC RNA gave rise to the TCR library. The data also belong to a second study, concerning T cells in Graves' hyperthyroidism and ophthalmopathy.

This specimen consisted of peripheral blood mononuclear cells (PBMCs), obtained at new diagnosis, from a patient treated with antithyroid drugs. These receptors were collected from a woman aged 25 to 39 with Graves disease.

The V gene is TRBV19, the J gene TRBJ1-5; D unresolved. V lost 10 bases, J lost 6 bases, and 19 bases lay in between. Germline CDR1 is LNHDA and CDR2 is SQIVND (reference sequence). The CDR3 sequence is 14 residues long. The CDR3 DNA sequence: TGTGCCACGAACATCTTCGTAGTTTCTCAGCCCCAGCATTTT. As protein: CATNIFVVSQPQHF. Based on the CDR3 plus reference TRBV19 and TRBJ1-5, the full variable domain is DGGITQSPKYLFRKEGQNVTLSCEQNLNHDAMYWYRQDPGQGLRLIYYSQIVNDFQKGDIAEGYSVSREKKESFPLTVTSAQKNPTAFYLCATNIFVVSQPQHFGDGTRLSIL.

This clonotype was recorded a few times. The V call is TRBV3-1, the J call TRBJ2-3, with 12 nucleotides matching TRBD2. With 4 bases clipped from V and 1 base from J, the junction kept 9 bases outside the gene matches. The germline V gene encodes CDR1 LGHDT and CDR2 YNNKEL (reference sequence). The CDR3 sequence is 18 residues long. In DNA, the CDR3 is TGTGCCAGCAGCCTCAGACTAGCGGGAGCCGGTCGCACAGATACGCAGTATTTT. As protein: CASSLRLAGAGRTDTQYF.

Note on this clonotype: This sequence may be a read error, since a much larger clone differs from it by one base. The genes are TRBV3-1 and TRBJ2-3, with a tentative D call TRBD2 (6 bases). The DNA end is more similar to TRBJ2-1, so the J call may be wrong. This CDR3 has 13 residues. In germline, CDR1 is LGHDT, CDR2 YNNKEL (reference sequence). This CDR3 reads CASSQVGRSEQFF. CDR3 nucleotide sequence: TGTGCCAGCAGCCAAGTGGGGAGGTCGGAGCAGTTCTTC.

The chain recombines TRBV12-5 with TRBJ1-2; D gene unclear. V lost 2 bases, J lost 2 bases, and 15 bases lay in between. This CDR3 spans 16 amino acids. From germline, CDR1 is LGHNT and CDR2 FRNRAP. The DNA for the CDR3 is TGTGCTAGTGGTTTGTGGCCCTCCTCGGGCAACTATGGCTACACCTTC. This sequence encodes CASGLWPSSGNYGYTF.

In this sample, this clonotype turned up many times. CDR3 region: CASSPLTGFSGRMREQYF. The CDR3 region has the DNA TGTGCCAGCAGTCCGCTGACGGGTTTTAGCGGGAGGATGAGGGAGCAGTACTTC. This chain uses TRBV6-1 with TRBJ2-7, with 10 nucleotides matching TRBD2. This CDR3 has 18 amino acids. Germline CDR1 and CDR2: MNHNS and SASEGT. With V trimmed by 5 bases and J by 7 bases, 20 bases remained unmatched.

This clonotype was observed at least ten times. The chain joins TRBV20-1 to TRBJ1-1, with no clear D. CDR1 is DFQATT and CDR2 is SNEGSKA in the germline V gene (reference sequence). V was cut by 5 bases and J by 4 bases, with 11 bases left in between. CDR3 size: 12 residues. CDR3 region: CSAQAGSTEAFF. In DNA form, the CDR3 reads TGCAGTGCTCAGGCGGGGAGCACTGAAGCTTTCTTT.

The chain joins TRBV18 to TRBJ2-3; 9 bases fit TRBD2. V gave up 3 bases and J gave up 4 bases; unmatched junction bases: 8. This CDR3 comprises 16 residues. Germline values: CDR1 KGHSH, CDR2 LQKENI. CDR3 sequence reads: CASSPLAGNRADTQYF. The CDR3 bases are TGTGCCAGCTCACCGCTAGCGGGAAATCGGGCAGATACGCAGTATTTT.

This clonotype was detected many times. V gene TRBV6-2 or TRBV6-3 combines with J gene TRBJ2-5; TRBD1 is a possible D gene (6 bases). Germline CDR1 reads MNHEY; CDR2 reads SVGEGT. This CDR3 spans 14 amino acids. Trimming shortened V by 6 bases and J by 0 bases, and 11 bases separated the two germline ends. The CDR3 nucleotides are TGTGCCAGCAGAAGACAGGCGAACCAAGAGACCCAGTACTTC. Protein: CASRRQANQETQYF.

A remark on this clonotype: Because the CDR3 is missing its conserved closing phenylalanine or tryptophan, this is likely a read error. The V and J genes are TRBV7-9 and TRBJ1-1; TRBD1 matches 9 bases. J was trimmed by 2 bases and V by 5 bases; bases with no gene match: 6. The CDR3 runs to 15 residues. Germline CDR1 SEHNR, CDR2 FQNEAQ (reference sequence). CDR3 DNA: TGTGCCAGCAGCCCCGGGACAGGGCCTAACACTGAAGCTTTCCTT. Translation: CASSPGTGPNTEAFL.

CDR3 sequence (DNA): TGTGCCAGCAGCTTGGGTCCAGGGGCACTTTACAATGAGCAGTTCTTC. It encodes CASSLGPGALYNEQFF. This chain connects TRBV5-6 to TRBJ2-1, with a possible D match to TRBD1 (6 bases). Germline-derived CDR1 and CDR2 are SGHDT and YYEEEE. Trimming took 0 bases from V and 4 from J, leaving 14 bases between them. This CDR3 contains 16 residues.

This clonotype was seen ten or more times. In DNA form, the CDR3 reads TGTGCCATCAGCCCTTCAGGGGGCGGAGGCTACACCTTC. Translating gives CAISPSGGGGYTF. The J gene is TRBJ1-2, the V gene TRBV10-3; 8 bases map to TRBD1. This CDR3 is 13 amino acids long. The germline V gene encodes CDR1 ENHRY and CDR2 SYGVKD. The V segment lost 6 bases and the J segment 8 bases; nucleotides outside the gene matches: 8.

This clonotype has at least ten counts. The rearrangement links TRBV28 to TRBJ1-6; D is possibly TRBD1 (5 bases). Germline V lookup: CDR1 MDHEN, CDR2 SYDVKM. This CDR3 contains 14 residues. Trimming pared 7 bases from V and 4 bases from J, leaving 11 bases between. CDR3 in amino acids: CASTLGTYNSPLHF. The CDR3 DNA reads TGTGCCAGCACCCTCGGGACTTATAATTCACCCCTCCACTTT.

This clonotype was observed a handful of times. The chain has TRBV11-2 and TRBJ1-4, with 8 bases identical to TRBD1. The CDR3 loop spans 15 amino acids. Trimming removed 3 bases from V and 8 bases from J; junction bases left unmatched: 8. Per the germline V gene, CDR1 is SGHAT and CDR2 is FQNNGV. The CDR3 DNA reads TGTGCCAGCAGCTTCAGGGGGCGGTGGGAAGAAAAACTGTTTTTT. This codes for CASSFRGRWEEKLFF.

Ten or more counts support this clonotype. The rearrangement uses TRBV2 and TRBJ1-4, with 8 bases identical to TRBD1. The V gene end was trimmed by 2 bases and the J gene end by 8 bases; junction bases not matched to a gene: 7. CDR1 SNHLY and CDR2 FYNNEI come from the germline V gene. The CDR3 is 15 amino acids. CDR3 region: CASSEWGRGREKLFF. CDR3 nucleotides: TGTGCCAGCAGTGAATGGGGCAGGGGGCGGGAAAAACTGTTTTTT.

On this clonotype itself: At one end the junction does not follow the germline gene, possibly because of a read error. The V and J genes are TRBV28 and TRBJ2-7; TRBD2 might be the D (6 bases). Germline CDR1 and CDR2: MDHEN and SYDVKM. This CDR3 comprises 12 residues. The CDR3 is CASSLPPRDFFF. As DNA, the CDR3 is TGTGCCAGCAGTTTACCGCCTCGGGACTTCTTTTTC.

This clonotype occurred many times. The rearrangement links TRBV11-2 to TRBJ2-1; a possible D gene is TRBD1 (6 bases). Trimming stripped 0 bases from V and 0 bases from J, with 12 bases between. CDR1 SGHAT and CDR2 FQNNGV come from the germline V gene. The CDR3 extends over 17 amino acids. Here the CDR3 DNA reads TGTGCCAGCAGCTTAGATCCGCCAGGGGACTCCTACAATGAGCAGTTCTTC. Amino acids: CASSLDPPGDSYNEQFF.

J is TRBJ2-1 and V is TRBV6-1; D gene ambiguous. The germline V and J ends were trimmed by 5 bases and 13 bases, with 18 bases remaining between them. This CDR3 contains 13 residues. Per the germline V gene, CDR1 is MNHNS and CDR2 is SASEGT. CDR3 DNA: TGTGCCAGCAGTCAAGTGATGAGGAATGGTCAGTTCTTC. Translating gives CASSQVMRNGQFF.

This clonotype was observed many times. This chain joins TRBV11-2 and TRBJ2-4, with a weak D call TRBD1 (7 bases). This CDR3 spans 14 amino acids. Deletions cut 4 bases from V and 9 bases from J, with 16 bases between. CDR1 SGHAT and CDR2 FQNNGV come from the germline V gene. DNA for the CDR3: TGTGCCAGCAGCTCGGACAGGAGGGGTACCATTCAGTACTTC. Its protein is CASSSDRRGTIQYF.

The V gene is TRBV29-1, the J gene TRBJ2-1, with no clear D. Trimming left V 7 bases short and J 6 bases short, with 13 bases between. CDR1 is SQVTM and CDR2 is ANQGSEA in the germline V gene. This CDR3 comprises 12 residues. The CDR3 coding sequence is TGCAGCGCTGCTGAGTACGGCAATGAGCAGTTCTTC. Protein product: CSAAEYGNEQFF.

This clonotype has ten or more counts. This chain links TRBV19 with TRBJ1-5, with D possibly being TRBD1 (5 bases). Germline V gene lookup returns CDR1 LNHDA and CDR2 SQIVND (reference sequence). Between the trimmed V and J ends, which lost 7 bases and 3 bases, there was a span of 16 bases. CDR3 length: 15 residues. The CDR3 loop is CASTMAGRDNQPQHF. In DNA form, the CDR3 reads TGTGCCAGTACCATGGCAGGGAGGGACAATCAGCCCCAGCATTTT. Based on the CDR3 plus reference TRBV19 and TRBJ1-5, the full variable domain is DGGITQSPKYLFRKEGQNVTLSCEQNLNHDAMYWYRQDPGQGLRLIYYSQIVNDFQKGDIAEGYSVSREKKESFPLTVTSAQKNPTAFYLCASTMAGRDNQPQHFGDGTRLSIL.

The V and J genes are TRBV3-1 and TRBJ2-1; 11 bases are shared with TRBD2. CDR1 is LGHDT and CDR2 is YNNKEL in the germline V gene (reference sequence). The CDR3 has 14 amino acids. The trim removed 8 bases at V and 8 bases at J, leaving 8 bases unmatched. CDR3 coding DNA: TGTGCCAGCCTGAAGACTAGCGGGACCCATGAGCAGTTCTTC. It specifies CASLKTSGTHEQFF.

This clonotype was picked up many times. The chain joins TRBV6-2 or TRBV6-3 to TRBJ1-1; no firm D call. The V end was cut by 3 bases, the J end by 1 base, with 9 bases between. The CDR3 totals 14 residues. In germline, CDR1 is MNHEY, CDR2 SVGEGT. This CDR3 is CASSYQQPNTEAFF. The CDR3 bases are TGTGCCAGCAGTTATCAACAACCGAACACTGAAGCTTTCTTT.

This clonotype has a count of ten or more. The rearrangement joins TRBV12-3 or TRBV12-4 to TRBJ1-1; the match to TRBD1 covers 12 bases. This CDR3 has 16 amino acids. The V gene end was trimmed by 6 bases and the J gene end by 2 bases; junction bases not matched to a gene: 7. Here the CDR3 reads CASRAGTGGANTEAFF. CDR3 nucleotide sequence: TGTGCCAGCAGAGCCGGGACAGGGGGCGCAAACACTGAAGCTTTCTTT.

This clonotype has only a few counts. The rearrangement links TRBV6-1 to TRBJ2-7, with unresolved D. Germline CDR1 reads MNHNS; CDR2 reads SASEGT. The CDR3 consists of 12 residues. V lost 8 bases and J lost 6, with 14 bases in between. The CDR3 DNA reads as TGTGCCAGCCACGGCTCTAACGGCGAGCAGTACTTC. Amino acids: CASHGSNGEQYF.

This clonotype appeared a single time. The chain recombines TRBV18 with TRBJ2-1; D call uncertain. Germline loops: CDR1 KGHSH, CDR2 LQKENI. CDR3 size: 13 residues. The V end lost 10 bases, the J end lost 6 bases, and 16 bases lay between the germline ends. CDR3 loop: CAIWLGVGNEQFF. DNA for the CDR3: TGTGCCATCTGGCTCGGTGTTGGCAATGAGCAGTTCTTC.

About this clonotype itself: A much larger clone sits a single nucleotide away, making a read error possible. CDR3 DNA: TGTGCCACCCGGAGGGTACAAGGCTACGCCTTC. Translating it yields CATRRVQGYAF. V and J are TRBV2 and TRBJ1-2; D gene unclear. The CDR3 length is 11 residues. Germline V CDR1 and CDR2: SNHLY, FYNNEI.

This chain joins TRBV6-1 and TRBJ1-1; no clear D gene. V was trimmed by 8 bases and J by 7 bases, leaving 8 bases between them. The length of the CDR3 is 10 residues. Germline CDR1 reads MNHNS; CDR2 reads SASEGT. The CDR3 here is CASSRVEAFF. The DNA for the CDR3 is TGTGCCAGCTCCCGAGTTGAAGCTTTCTTT.

This clonotype appeared many times. This rearrangement joins TRBV7-9 to TRBJ2-4; 9 bases line up with TRBD1. Per germline, CDR1 SEHNR and CDR2 FQNEAQ (reference sequence). The junction had 4 bases not matched to a gene; V was cut back by 2 bases and J by 5 bases. This CDR3 contains 15 residues. The CDR3, as DNA: TGTGCCAGCAGCTTATACCGGACAGGGGAAAACATTCAGTACTTC. Translated, it gives CASSLYRTGENIQYF.

This clonotype was seen ten or more times. This chain connects TRBV6-1 to TRBJ2-1, with D perhaps matching TRBD2 (6 bases). The CDR3 totals 16 residues. V lost 7 bases, J lost 4 bases, and 20 bases lay in between. Germline assignment: CDR1 MNHNS and CDR2 SASEGT. Here the CDR3 reads CASTLAGSARYNEQFF. CDR3 bases: TGTGCCAGCACCTTGGCGGGGTCAGCGAGATACAATGAGCAGTTCTTC.